The following is a TCR beta chain sequence with its context. Authors' processing steps: The assay estimated nucleated cells by amplifying reference gene primers. Measured with immunoSEQ multiplex PCR; TCRdb has only the in-frame clones, and not every one. V and J calls and clone size follow that table, whereas D and trimming were derived from the DNA. The table shows around 99,000 clones, with around 80% occurring only once. Trimming stripped 6 bases from V and 5 bases from J, with 13 bases between. The CDR3 totals 13 residues. The sample is drawn from a study of blood T cell repertoires in COVID-19. Study in general: Samples came from the United States, Italy and Spain, spanning acute and convalescent COVID-19. PBMCs, B-cell-depleted T cells, or T cells provided the cDNA or gDNA that made up the material.

The sample was peripheral blood. The chain is built from TRBV12-3 or TRBV12-4 and TRBJ1-1; D gene unclear. The clonotype was recovered from a man between 45 and 60 years old who had recovered from COVID-19. CDR3 sequence reads: CASSRKWETEAFF. DNA for the CDR3: TGTGCCAGCAGCCGCAAGTGGGAGACTGAAGCTTTCTTT.